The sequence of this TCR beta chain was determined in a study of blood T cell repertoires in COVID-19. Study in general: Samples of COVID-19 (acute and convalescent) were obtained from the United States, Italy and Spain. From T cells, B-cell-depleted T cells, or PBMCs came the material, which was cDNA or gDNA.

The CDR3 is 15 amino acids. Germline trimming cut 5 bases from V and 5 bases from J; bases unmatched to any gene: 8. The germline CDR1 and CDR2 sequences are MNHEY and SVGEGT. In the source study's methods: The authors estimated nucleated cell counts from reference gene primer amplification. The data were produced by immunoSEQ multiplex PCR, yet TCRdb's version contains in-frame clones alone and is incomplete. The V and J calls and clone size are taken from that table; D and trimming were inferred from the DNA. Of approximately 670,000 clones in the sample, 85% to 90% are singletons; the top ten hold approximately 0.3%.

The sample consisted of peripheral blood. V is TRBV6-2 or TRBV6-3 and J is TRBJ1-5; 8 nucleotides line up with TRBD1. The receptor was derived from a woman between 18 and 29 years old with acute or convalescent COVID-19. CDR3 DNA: TGTGCCAGCAGTCGGACAGGGAAGAAGGATCAGCCCCAGCATTTT. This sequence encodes CASSRTGKKDQPQHF.